This T cell receptor (beta chain) was identified during a study of T-cell reconstitution after alpha-beta-depleted transplantation in children. At least ten counts were recorded for this clonotype. Its specificity is not known. A library of TCRbeta sequences, prepared with unique molecular identifiers, was generated. MiXCR, applied by TCRdb to the PCR reads, yields one record per CDR3 protein. The data contain some 300,000 distinct CDR3 sequences, 9.5% to 13% of them singletons. This CDR3 has 16 residues. Germline V lookup: CDR1 SGHRS, CDR2 YFSETQ. V shed 0 bases and J 1 base; nucleotides not matched to a gene: 3. Study findings and constraints: The origin of high day-60 TCRbeta diversity in some patients lay in surviving recipient T cells and thymic progenitors. At the one-year point after transplant, T-cell counts and TCRbeta diversity were found to come mostly from T cells that had been newly produced.

The sequencing used PBMCs, collected before TCRalphabeta/CD19-depleted stem cell transplant. The V gene is TRBV5-1, the J gene TRBJ2-2; 7 nucleotides line up with TRBD2. This TCR was sampled from a boy less than two years old with acute myeloid leukemia, due to receive a stem cell transplant. Here the CDR3 reads CASSLAQRGNTGELFF. The DNA of the CDR3 is TGCGCCAGCAGCTTGGCCCAGCGGGGGAACACCGGGGAGCTGTTTTTT. The full variable domain, its missing parts supplied by reference TRBV5-1 and TRBJ2-2, is KAGVTQTPRYLIKTRGQQVTLSCSPISGHRSVSWYQQTPGQGLQFLFEYFSETQRNKGNFPGRFSGRQFSNSRSEMNVSTLELGDSALYLCASSLAQRGNTGELFFGEGSRLTVL.